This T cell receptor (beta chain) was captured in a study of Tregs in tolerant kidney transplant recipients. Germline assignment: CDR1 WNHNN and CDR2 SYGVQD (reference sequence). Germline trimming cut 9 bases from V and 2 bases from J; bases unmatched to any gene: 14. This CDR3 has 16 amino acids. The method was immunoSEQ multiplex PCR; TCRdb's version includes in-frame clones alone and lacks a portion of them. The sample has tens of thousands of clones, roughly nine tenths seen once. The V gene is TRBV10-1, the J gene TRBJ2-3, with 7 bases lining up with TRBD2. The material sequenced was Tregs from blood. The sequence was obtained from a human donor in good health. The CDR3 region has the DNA TGCGCCAGAATACCTTCGTGGGAGGGCTCCACAGATACGCAGTATTTT. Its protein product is CARIPSWEGSTDTQYF.